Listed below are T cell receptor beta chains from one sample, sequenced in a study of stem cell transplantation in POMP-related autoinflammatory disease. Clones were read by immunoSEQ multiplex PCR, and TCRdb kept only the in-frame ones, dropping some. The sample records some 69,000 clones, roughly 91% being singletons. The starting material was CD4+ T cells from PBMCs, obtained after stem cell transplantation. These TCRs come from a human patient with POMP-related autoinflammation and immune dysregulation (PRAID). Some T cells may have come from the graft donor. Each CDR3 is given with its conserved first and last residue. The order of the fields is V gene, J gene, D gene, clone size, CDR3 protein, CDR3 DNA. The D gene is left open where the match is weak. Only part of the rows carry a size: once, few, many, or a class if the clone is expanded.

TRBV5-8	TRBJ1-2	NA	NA	CASSLGSGVGGSYGYTF	TGTGCCAGCAGCTTGGGGTCCGGTGTTGGAGGGTCCTATGGCTACACCTTC
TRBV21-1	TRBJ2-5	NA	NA	CASSKLAGGPECKTQYF	TGTGCCAGCAGCAAACTAGCGGGGGGGCCGGAGTGCAAGACCCAGTACTTC
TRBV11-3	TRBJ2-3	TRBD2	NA	CASSREETDTQYF	TGTGCCAGCAGTCGGGAGGAAACAGATACGCAGTATTTT
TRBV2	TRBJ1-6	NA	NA	CASRGPDRNSPLHF	TGTGCCAGCAGGGGCCCCGATAGAAATTCACCCCTCCACTTT
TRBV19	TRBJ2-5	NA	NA	CASSDRSKETQYF	TGTGCCAGCAGTGACAGGTCGAAGGAGACCCAGTACTTC
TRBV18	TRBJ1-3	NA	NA	CASFPGLSSGNTIYF	TGTGCCAGCTTCCCGGGCCTCTCCTCTGGAAACACCATATATTTT
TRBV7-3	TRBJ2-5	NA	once	CASSLTLTSSQYF	TGTGCCAGCAGCTTAACACTGACTAGTTCCCAGTACTTC
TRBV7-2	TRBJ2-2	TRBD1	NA	CASSPTPDRATTTGELFF	TGTGCCAGCAGCCCAACTCCGGACAGGGCGACGACCACCGGGGAGCTGTTTTTT
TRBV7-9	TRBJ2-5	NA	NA	CASSLAPGPETQYF	TGTGCCAGCAGCTTAGCTCCAGGGCCAGAGACCCAGTACTTC
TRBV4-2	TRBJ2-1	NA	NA	CASSQDRGLHSYNEQFF	TGTGCCAGCAGCCAAGATAGAGGACTCCACTCCTACAATGAGCAGTTCTTC
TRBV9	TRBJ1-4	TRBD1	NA	CASSSSGTGNEKLFF	TGTGCCAGCAGCTCGTCCGGGACAGGGAATGAAAAACTGTTTTTT
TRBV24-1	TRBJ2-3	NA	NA	CATSDRKTGDTQYF	TGTGCCACCAGTGACAGAAAGACAGGAGATACGCAGTATTTT
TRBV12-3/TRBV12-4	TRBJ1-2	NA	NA	CASSLRNYGYTF	TGTGCCAGCAGTTTGCGCAACTATGGCTACACCTTC
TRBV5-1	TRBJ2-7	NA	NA	CASSRSLAPYEQYF	TGCGCCAGCAGCCGGAGTCTAGCCCCTTACGAGCAGTACTTC
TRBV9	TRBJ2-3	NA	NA	CASSVSPGDTQYF	TGTGCCAGCAGCGTATCTCCGGGGGATACGCAGTATTTT
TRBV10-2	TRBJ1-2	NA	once	CASSGQRTVDNTF	TGCGCCAGCAGTGGGCAAAGGACAGTCGACAACACCTTC
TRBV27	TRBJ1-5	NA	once	CASSLGERGGNNQPQHF	TGTGCCAGCAGTTTAGGGGAAAGGGGCGGAAACAATCAGCCCCAGCATTTT
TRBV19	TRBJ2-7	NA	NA	CASSSGAARGEQYF	TGTGCCAGTAGTTCGGGGGCCGCACGGGGCGAGCAGTACTTC
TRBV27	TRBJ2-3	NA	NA	CASSRTMADTQYF	TGTGCCAGCAGCAGGACAATGGCGGATACGCAGTATTTT
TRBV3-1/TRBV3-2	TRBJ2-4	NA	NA	CASSRRRAGNIQYF	TGTGCCAGCAGCCGAAGGAGGGCCGGGAACATTCAGTACTTC
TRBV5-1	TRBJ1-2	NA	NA	CASSTTNQTPGLTF	TGCGCCAGCAGCACAACCAACCAAACGCCAGGACTGACCTTC
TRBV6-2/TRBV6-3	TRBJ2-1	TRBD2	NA	CASSTGTSGGNYNEQFF	TGTGCCAGCAGTACCGGGACTAGCGGGGGAAACTACAATGAGCAGTTCTTC
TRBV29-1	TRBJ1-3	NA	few	CSVAGDGNTIYF	TGCAGCGTTGCAGGGGACGGGAACACCATATATTTT
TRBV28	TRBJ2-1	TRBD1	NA	CASSNLPGQGVDEQFF	TGTGCCAGCAGTAATCTTCCCGGACAGGGTGTGGATGAGCAGTTCTTC
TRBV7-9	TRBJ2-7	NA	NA	CASSRNSTVYEQYF	TGTGCCAGCAGCCGCAACTCGACAGTCTACGAGCAGTACTTC
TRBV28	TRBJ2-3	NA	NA	CASRADPNVDTQYF	TGTGCCAGCCGAGCGGATCCGAACGTAGATACGCAGTATTTT
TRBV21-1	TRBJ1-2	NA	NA	CASSSDRGWGYTF	TGTGCCAGCAGCAGTGACAGGGGCTGGGGCTACACCTTC
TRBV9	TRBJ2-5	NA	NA	CASSVGNRETQYF	TGTGCCAGCAGCGTAGGGAACAGGGAGACCCAGTACTTC
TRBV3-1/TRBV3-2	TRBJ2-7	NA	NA	CASSPFVGGEQYF	TGTGCCAGCAGCCCTTTTGTTGGGGGCGAGCAGTACTTC
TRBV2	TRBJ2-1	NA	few	CASIYGVGNEQFF	TGTGCCAGCATCTACGGTGTAGGCAATGAGCAGTTCTTC
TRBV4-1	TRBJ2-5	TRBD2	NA	CASSQVLAGGETQYF	TGCGCCAGCAGCCAAGTACTAGCGGGGGGAGAGACCCAGTACTTC
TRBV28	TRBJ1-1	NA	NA	CASSQEGGITEAFF	TGTGCCAGCAGCCAAGAGGGGGGTATCACTGAAGCTTTCTTT
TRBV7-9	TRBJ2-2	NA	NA	CASSLGLEGRTGELFF	TGTGCCAGCAGCTTAGGATTGGAGGGTCGTACCGGGGAGCTGTTTTTT
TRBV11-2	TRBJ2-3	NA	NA	CASSLGPGGIGTDTQYF	TGTGCCAGCAGCTTAGGGCCCGGTGGGATCGGCACAGATACGCAGTATTTT
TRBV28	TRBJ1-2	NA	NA	CASKSPGVHGYTF	TGTGCCAGCAAATCCCCTGGGGTACATGGCTACACCTTC
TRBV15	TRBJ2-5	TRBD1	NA	CATSRVTGRGETQYF	TGTGCCACCAGCAGAGTGACAGGGCGAGGGGAGACCCAGTACTTC
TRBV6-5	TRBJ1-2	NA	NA	CATTPIGVPGYTF	TGTGCCACGACCCCCATTGGGGTACCTGGCTACACCTTC
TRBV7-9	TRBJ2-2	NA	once	CASSLNGDLSGELFF	TGTGCCAGCAGCTTAAATGGGGATCTGTCCGGGGAGCTGTTTTTT
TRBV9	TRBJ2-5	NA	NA	CASSEGLQVAPETQYF	TGTGCCAGCAGCGAGGGCCTACAGGTGGCCCCAGAGACCCAGTACTTC
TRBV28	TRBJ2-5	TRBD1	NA	CASSLTGSETQYF	TGTGCCAGCAGCTTGACAGGGTCAGAGACCCAGTACTTC
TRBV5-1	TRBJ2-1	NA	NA	CASSYGTYLSNEQFF	TGCGCCAGCAGCTACGGGACATATCTTAGCAATGAGCAGTTCTTC
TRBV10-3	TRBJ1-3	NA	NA	CAIKGSFSGNTIYF	TGTGCCATCAAAGGCAGCTTCTCTGGAAACACCATATATTTT
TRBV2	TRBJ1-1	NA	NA	CASSSRWQNTEAFF	TGTGCCAGCAGCAGTAGATGGCAGAACACTGAAGCTTTCTTT
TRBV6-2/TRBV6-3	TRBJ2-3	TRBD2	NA	CASSGGLAGVQDTQYF	TGTGCCAGCAGTGGTGGACTAGCGGGAGTGCAGGATACGCAGTATTTT
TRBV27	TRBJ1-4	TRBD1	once	CASSPKDRLHWGTNEKLFF	TGTGCCAGCAGTCCAAAGGACAGGTTACATTGGGGCACTAATGAAAAACTGTTTTTT
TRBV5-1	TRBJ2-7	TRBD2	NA	CASSFLTSGSYEQYF	TGCGCCAGCAGCTTCCTGACTAGCGGGAGCTACGAGCAGTACTTC
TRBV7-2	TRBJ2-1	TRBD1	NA	CASSSGQASFFF	TGTGCCAGCAGCTCCGGACAGGCCTCGTTTTTCTTC
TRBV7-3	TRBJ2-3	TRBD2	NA	CASSSGLAADTQYF	TGTGCCAGCAGCTCGGGACTAGCCGCGGATACGCAGTATTTT
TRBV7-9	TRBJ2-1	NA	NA	CASSLGSGYNEQFF	TGTGCCAGCAGCTTAGGTAGCGGCTACAATGAGCAGTTCTTC
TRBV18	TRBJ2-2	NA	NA	CASSPSGKEFTGELFF	TGTGCCAGCTCACCCTCAGGGAAGGAGTTCACCGGGGAGCTGTTTTTT
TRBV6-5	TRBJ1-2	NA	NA	CASRTGLGGYTF	TGTGCCAGCCGGACGGGTTTGGGTGGCTACACCTTC
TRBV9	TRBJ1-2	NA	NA	CASSVGDTYSGYTF	TGTGCCAGCAGCGTTGGGGACACCTACTCTGGCTACACCTTC
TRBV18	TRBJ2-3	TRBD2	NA	CASSFPTSGGADTQYF	TGTGCCAGCTCATTCCCGACTAGCGGGGGTGCGGATACGCAGTATTTT
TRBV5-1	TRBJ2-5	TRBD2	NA	CASSLTSGGETQYF	TGCGCCAGCAGCTTAACTAGCGGGGGAGAGACCCAGTACTTC